The 2 T cell receptor beta chains presented below share a single source sample, sequenced in a study of vaccination effects on CD4 cells after COVID-19 (dated by TCRdb to 2022 to 2024). Libraries were constructed by the immunoSEQ multiplex PCR assay. TCRdb holds this immuneACCESS table with in-frame rearrangements only. Some clones are missing; in checked studies, unresolved V genes explain under half, and the rest has no known cause. This sample is represented by about 40,000 clones; roughly two thirds of them were singletons. Under 25% of the sample is taken by the ten largest. To identify antigen-specific CD4+ T cell clonotypes by their expansion, the ViraFEST assay first stimulated PBMC with viral peptide pools and then applied TCR sequencing. After approximately eleven days of culture, CD4+ T cells were isolated with the EasySep CD4+ T cell isolation kit. The absence of prior SARS-CoV-2 infection in healthy vaccine recipients was confirmed by negative nucleocapsid antibodies before and after vaccination.

For these receptors, no antigen is known. Sequences were derived from CD4+ T cells from PBMCs cultured with SARS-CoV-2 spike peptides, sampled before COVID-19 vaccination. The cell subset or site label, as the study defines it: SARS-CoV-2 spike overlapping peptide pool stimulation. Receptor source: a human donor who received a COVID-19 vaccine.

This chain joins TRBV7-2 and TRBJ1-6, with D unresolved. This CDR3 contains 13 residues. CDR1 is SGHTA, CDR2 FQGNSA, per germline. The germline V and J ends were trimmed by 5 bases and 10 bases, with 12 bases remaining between them. CDR3 in amino acids: CASSLEHGSPLHF. CDR3 coding DNA: TGTGCCAGCAGCCTGGAGCACGGGTCACCCCTCCACTTT.

The chain employs TRBV4-2 and TRBJ1-5, with D possibly matching TRBD1 (6 bases). CDR1 and CDR2 (germline): LGHNA, YNFKEQ. The CDR3 consists of 14 residues. V lost 0 bases to trimming and J lost 8 bases, with 11 bases between them. CDR3 in DNA: TGTGCCAGCAGCCAAGATGAGGGGGAGGAGCCCCAGCATTTT. Its protein is CASSQDEGEEPQHF.